The 3 T cell receptor beta chains in this list originate from one sample, sequenced in a study of blood T cell repertoires in COVID-19. TCRdb's copy holds only in-frame clones and misses some; the assay was immunoSEQ multiplex PCR. The sample gives fewer than 200,000 clones, about four fifths of which show up once; around 6.9% is in the top ten. Sequencing input: peripheral blood. These receptors all stem from a man in his sixties with acute or convalescent COVID-19.

The V call is TRBV5-1, the J call TRBJ2-3; 8 nucleotides line up with TRBD1. Germline loops: CDR1 SGHRS, CDR2 YFSETQ. The trim removed 3 bases at V and 6 bases at J, leaving 9 bases unmatched. The CDR3 totals 15 residues. In nucleotides, the CDR3 is TGCGCCAGCAGCTCCATGGGACAGGATAGTGATACGCAGTATTTT. It specifies CASSSMGQDSDTQYF. The full variable domain, its missing parts supplied by reference TRBV5-1 and TRBJ2-3, is KAGVTQTPRYLIKTRGQQVTLSCSPISGHRSVSWYQQTPGQGLQFLFEYFSETQRNKGNFPGRFSGRQFSNSRSEMNVSTLELGDSALYLCASSSMGQDSDTQYFGPGTRLTVL.

The chain is built from TRBV15 and TRBJ2-1; the match to TRBD2 covers 10 bases. The trim removed 1 base at V and 3 bases at J, leaving 6 bases unmatched. CDR3 size: 17 residues. CDR1 LNHNV and CDR2 YYDKDF come from the germline V gene (reference sequence). The CDR3, as DNA: TGTGCCACCAGCAGAGGGGCTAGCGGGAGAATCTACAATGAGCAGTTCTTC. It codes for CATSRGASGRIYNEQFF.

This clone is a singleton in its sample. The chain employs TRBV4-2 and TRBJ1-5; no definite D call. Germline lookup yields CDR1 LGHNA and CDR2 YNFKEQ. There are 14 residues in the CDR3. Between the trimmed V and J ends, which lost 0 bases and 4 bases, there was a span of 7 bases. Here the CDR3 reads CASSQDLRNQPQHF. CDR3 nucleotides: TGTGCCAGCAGCCAAGATCTCCGGAATCAGCCCCAGCATTTT.